The clone carrying this T cell receptor (beta chain) has a handful of counts. Its specificity is not known. This sample is part of a study of blood T cells in healthy people across ages. Caucasian individuals from Russia who were healthy and aged roughly 6 to 95 acted as donors. Study findings and constraints: TCR beta diversity per million T cells fell roughly linearly with age. With unsorted PBMCs, a conclusive comparison of naive versus antigen-experienced cells was not possible.

Trimming removed 5 bases at V and 1 base at J, with 15 bases between. The germline V gene has CDR1 DFQATT and CDR2 SNEGSKA (reference sequence). The CDR3 consists of 15 residues. Primed by a sample-barcoded 5' primer and a J-beta primer mix, a second PCR proceeded for about 7 to 11 cycles. The template-switch adaptor, which had 12 random nucleotides, put a tag on each cDNA molecule. TCRdb re-derived calls from the 5' RACE reads in MiXCR, one entry per CDR3 protein. The sample contains fewer than 2,000,000 distinct CDR3 sequences, more than 35% of which appear only once. The chain couples TRBV20-1 to TRBJ1-5; D is perhaps TRBD1 (6 bases). Material for sequencing was blood. This clonotype originated in a human donor in good health. CDR3: CSAGGTPSSNQPQHF. The DNA of the CDR3 is TGCAGTGCTGGGGGGACACCTTCCAGCAATCAGCCCCAGCATTTT.